This T cell receptor beta chain is from a study of T cell repertoires in urothelial bladder cancer. CDR3 length: 16 residues. The germline gives CDR1 SGHTA, CDR2 FQGNSA. The V end was cut by 5 bases, the J end by 0 bases, with 13 bases between. As concerns this clone: Its antigen is unidentified.

The assay was immunoSEQ multiplex PCR, and TCRdb's table has in-frame clones only and misses some. Of around 10,000 clones listed, 50% to 75% are singletons. Findings and caveats of the study: In carcinoma specimens, a single clone made up to roughly 17% of infiltrating lymphocytes. Benign specimens held more T cells than urothelial carcinoma specimens.

This receptor was taken from a human donor with urothelial carcinoma. The chain joins TRBV7-2 to TRBJ2-2; possibly TRBD1 or TRBD2 for D (5 bases each). Source material: tumor-infiltrating cells from bladder cancer. The CDR3 DNA reads as TGTGCCAGCAGCCCCAGGGACCCTGCGAACACCGGGGAGCTGTTTTTT. The encoded protein is CASSPRDPANTGELFF.